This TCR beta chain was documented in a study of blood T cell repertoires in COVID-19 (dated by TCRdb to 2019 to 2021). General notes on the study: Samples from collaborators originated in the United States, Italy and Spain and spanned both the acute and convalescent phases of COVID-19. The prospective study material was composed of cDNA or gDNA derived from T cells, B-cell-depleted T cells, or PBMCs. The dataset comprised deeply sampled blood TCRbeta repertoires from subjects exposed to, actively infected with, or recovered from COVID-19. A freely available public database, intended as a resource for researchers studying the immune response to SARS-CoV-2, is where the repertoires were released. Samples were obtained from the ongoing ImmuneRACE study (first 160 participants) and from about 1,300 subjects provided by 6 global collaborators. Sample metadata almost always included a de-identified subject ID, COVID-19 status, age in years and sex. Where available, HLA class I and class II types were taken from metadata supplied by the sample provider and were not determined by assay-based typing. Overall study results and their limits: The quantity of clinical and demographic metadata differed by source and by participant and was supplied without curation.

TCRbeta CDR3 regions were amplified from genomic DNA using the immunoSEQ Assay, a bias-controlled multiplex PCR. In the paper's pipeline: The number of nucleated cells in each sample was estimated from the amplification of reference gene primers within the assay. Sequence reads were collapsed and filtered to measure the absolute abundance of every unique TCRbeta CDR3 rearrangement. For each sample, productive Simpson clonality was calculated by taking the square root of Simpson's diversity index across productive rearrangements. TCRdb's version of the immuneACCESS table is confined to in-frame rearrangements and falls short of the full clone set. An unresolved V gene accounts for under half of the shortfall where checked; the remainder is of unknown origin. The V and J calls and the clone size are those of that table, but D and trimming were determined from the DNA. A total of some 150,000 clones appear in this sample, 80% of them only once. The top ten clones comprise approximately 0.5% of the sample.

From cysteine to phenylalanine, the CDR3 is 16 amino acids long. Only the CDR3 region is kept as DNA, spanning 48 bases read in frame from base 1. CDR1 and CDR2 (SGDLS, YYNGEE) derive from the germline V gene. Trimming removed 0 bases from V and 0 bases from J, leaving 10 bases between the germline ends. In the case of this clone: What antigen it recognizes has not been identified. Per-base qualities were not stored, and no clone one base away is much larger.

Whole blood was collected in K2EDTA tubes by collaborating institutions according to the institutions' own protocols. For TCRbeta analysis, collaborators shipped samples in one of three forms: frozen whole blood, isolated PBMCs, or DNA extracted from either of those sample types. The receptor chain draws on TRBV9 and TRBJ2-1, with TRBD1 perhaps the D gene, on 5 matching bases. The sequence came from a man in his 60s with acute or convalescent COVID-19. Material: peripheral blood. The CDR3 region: CASSVGGRSSYNEQFF. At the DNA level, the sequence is TGTGCCAGCAGCGTAGGGGGCCGGAGCTCCTACAATGAGCAGTTCTTC.